Below, 23 T cell receptor beta chains from the same sample are listed, as sequenced in a study of cytomegalovirus exposure and HLA in healthy donors. PCR primers comprised 60 Vbeta and 13 Jbeta primers. Sequencing used immunoSEQ multiplex PCR; TCRdb keeps in-frame clones, though not all of them. The sample lists around 200,000 clones, around 70% occurring once. Sequenced material: PBMCs. These TCRs come from a male donor in good health and CMV-seronegative.

This clone has more than one count but fewer than ten. This CDR3 is CAWSEHPNTEAFF. The CDR3 coding sequence is TGTGCCTGGAGTGAACACCCGAACACTGAAGCTTTCTTT. The V gene is TRBV30, the J gene TRBJ1-1, with D unresolved. Per germline, CDR1 GTSNPN and CDR2 SVGIG (reference sequence). CDR3 length equals 13 residues. Trimming removed 1 base from V and 1 base from J, with 7 bases in between.

This rearrangement joins TRBV5-4 to TRBJ1-6; 7 bases fit TRBD1. This CDR3 region has 17 residues. CDR1 SGHNT and CDR2 YYREEE come from the germline V gene (reference sequence). V shed 4 bases and J 5 bases; nucleotides not matched to a gene: 12. As DNA, the CDR3 is TGTGCCAGCAGCCGGCCGCAGACAGGGCGGAATAATTCACCCCTCCACTTT. It specifies CASSRPQTGRNNSPLHF.

The CDR3 DNA reads TGTGCCAGCGACAGGGGGTTTAGCAATCAGCCCCAGCATTTT. It yields the protein CASDRGFSNQPQHF. The J gene is TRBJ1-5, the V gene TRBV6-1; the match to TRBD1 covers 9 bases. CDR3 size: 14 residues. Losses at the gene ends were 8 bases for V and 0 bases for J; bases not matched to a gene: 2. Germline CDR1 reads MNHNS; CDR2 reads SASEGT.

CDR3 in DNA: TGTGCCAGCAGTTCCGGTCAAAACAGAGTCTCTGGAAACACCATATATTTT. This encodes CASSSGQNRVSGNTIYF. The gene calls are TRBV27 and TRBJ1-3; D gene unclear. This CDR3 is built from 17 residues. Looked up from germline, CDR1 is MNHEY and CDR2 is SMNVEV (reference sequence). The ends were cut back, 4 bases at V and 0 bases at J, with 16 bases in the middle.

In this sample, this clone turned up a few times. The chain employs TRBV6-6 and TRBJ1-5; TRBD1 might be the D (5 bases). The V and J ends lost 5 bases and 4 bases respectively, with 9 bases between them. CDR1 and CDR2 from the germline V gene are MNHNY and SVGAGI (reference sequence). CDR3 size: 13 residues. The CDR3 DNA sequence: TGTGCCAGCAGTCTACCAGGGAATCAGCCCCAGCATTTT. This gives the protein CASSLPGNQPQHF.

This sequence joins TRBV11-2 and TRBJ2-7, with 9 bases matching TRBD2. Per the germline V gene, CDR1 is SGHAT and CDR2 is FQNNGV. This CDR3 is 14 amino acids long. The V gene end was trimmed by 5 bases and the J gene end by 3 bases; junction bases not matched to a gene: 5. CDR3 in amino acids: CASSRLADNYEQYF. The CDR3 DNA is TGTGCCAGCAGCCGACTAGCGGATAACTACGAGCAGTACTTC.

This chain connects TRBV6-1 to TRBJ1-5, with 7 bases identical to TRBD1. Losses at the gene ends were 2 bases for V and 3 bases for J; bases not matched to a gene: 7. This CDR3 has 16 amino acids. Germline V lookup: CDR1 MNHNS, CDR2 SASEGT. The CDR3 sequence: CASSENTGADNQPQHF. The CDR3, as DNA: TGTGCCAGCAGTGAAAATACAGGGGCGGACAATCAGCCCCAGCATTTT.

This clone occurred a few times. V and J are TRBV27 and TRBJ2-2; 7 bases line up with TRBD1. The J segment lost 6 bases and the V segment lost 6 bases, leaving 7 bases of the junction unmatched. Germline assignment: CDR1 MNHEY and CDR2 SMNVEV (reference sequence). The CDR3 loop spans 14 amino acids. CDR3 amino acids: CASRKGAYAGELFF. The CDR3 DNA follows: TGTGCCAGCAGGAAGGGGGCCTACGCCGGGGAGCTGTTTTTT.

V and J are TRBV18 and TRBJ1-5; a weak D match, TRBD1 (5 bases). The germline CDR1 and CDR2 sequences are KGHSH and LQKENI. This CDR3 region has 16 residues. The V end was cut by 3 bases, the J end by 0 bases, with 12 bases between. The CDR3 nucleotides are TGTGCCAGCTCACCTCAGCAGGGTGGTAGCAATCAGCCCCAGCATTTT. As protein: CASSPQQGGSNQPQHF.

The V gene is TRBV19, the J gene TRBJ2-1; 8 bases are shared with TRBD2. This CDR3 is 16 amino acids long. CDR1 is LNHDA and CDR2 is SQIVND in the germline V gene (reference sequence). After removal of 5 bases from V and 2 bases from J, the junction contained 8 bases not matched to a gene. The CDR3 here is CASSPGGVGPYNEQFF. CDR3 bases: TGTGCCAGTAGTCCCGGGGGGGTAGGTCCCTACAATGAGCAGTTCTTC.

V is TRBV5-8 and J is TRBJ1-1, with 7 bases matching TRBD1. The V gene end was trimmed by 1 base and the J gene end by 7 bases; junction bases not matched to a gene: 4. Germline V gene data show CDR1 as SGHTS and CDR2 as YDEGEE. The CDR3 totals 13 residues. CDR3 sequence (DNA): TGTGCCAGCAGCTTGAGGGGACAGCTTGAAGCTTTCTTT. It encodes CASSLRGQLEAFF. The entire variable domain, with the rest obtained from reference TRBV5-8 and TRBJ1-1, is as follows: EAGVTQSPTHLIKTRGQQATLRCSPISGHTSVYWYQQALGLGLQFLLWYDEGEERNRGNFPPRFSGRQFPNYSSELNVNALELEDSALYLCASSLRGQLEAFFGQGTRLTVV.

The chain couples TRBV6-1 to TRBJ2-7; D perhaps matches TRBD1 (5 bases). The CDR3 length is 15 residues. Trimming pared 5 bases from V and 2 bases from J, leaving 16 bases between. Germline assignment: CDR1 MNHNS and CDR2 SASEGT. The CDR3 loop is CASSRIDQGTYEQYF. DNA of the CDR3: TGTGCCAGCAGTCGAATTGATCAGGGTACCTACGAGCAGTACTTC.

This clone showed up just a few times. This chain links TRBV7-9 with TRBJ2-1; 10 bases map to TRBD2. With V trimmed by 8 bases and J by 14 bases, 6 bases remained unmatched. Germline V gene sequence: CDR1 SEHNR, CDR2 FQNEAQ (reference sequence). The CDR3 is made up of 11 amino acids. The CDR3 coding sequence is TGTGCCAGCCGGCTAGCGGGAGAAAAGTTCTTC. Its protein is CASRLAGEKFF.

The chain combines TRBV6-5 with TRBJ2-7; D ambiguous. The V end lost 2 bases, the J end lost 5 bases, and 4 bases lay between the germline ends. Germline CDR1 reads MNHEY; CDR2 reads SVGAGI. This CDR3 contains 11 residues. This chain's CDR3 is CASSYGHEQYF. CDR3 DNA: TGTGCCAGCAGTTACGGGCACGAGCAGTACTTC.

The chain employs TRBV2 and TRBJ1-5; TRBD1 is a possible D gene (5 bases). The CDR3 is made up of 14 amino acids. CDR1 and CDR2 (germline): SNHLY, FYNNEI. V was shortened by 2 bases and J by 9 bases, with 14 bases between the two germline ends. The chain's CDR3 is CASSEQRQKTPQHF. Written as DNA, the CDR3 is TGTGCCAGCAGTGAACAGAGACAGAAAACGCCCCAGCATTTT.

This sequence joins TRBV6-6 and TRBJ1-5; 8 nucleotides match TRBD1. Germline V gene lookup returns CDR1 MNHNY and CDR2 SVGAGI (reference sequence). With V trimmed by 5 bases and J by 4 bases, 7 bases remained unmatched. CDR3 length: 15 residues. DNA of the CDR3: TGTGCCAGCAGTCGACAGGGGAATTTTAATCAGCCCCAGCATTTT. This gives the protein CASSRQGNFNQPQHF.

The V and J genes are TRBV28 and TRBJ2-7, with TRBD2 matching over 9 bases. The J segment lost 3 bases and the V segment lost 8 bases, leaving 14 bases of the junction unmatched. In germline, CDR1 is MDHEN, CDR2 SYDVKM. The CDR3 covers 16 residues. The CDR3 loop is CASSLTGASGDYEQYF. CDR3 nucleotide sequence: TGTGCCAGCTCGCTGACGGGGGCTAGCGGGGACTACGAGCAGTACTTC.

The chain has TRBV7-9 and TRBJ2-1; TRBD2 matches at 12 bases. V was clipped by 3 bases and J by 4 bases; unmatched bases: 10. Germline values: CDR1 SEHNR, CDR2 FQNEAQ (reference sequence). CDR3 length equals 18 residues. This CDR3 reads CASSFGLAGSYGYNEQFF. DNA for the CDR3: TGTGCCAGCAGCTTTGGACTAGCGGGGTCTTATGGTTACAATGAGCAGTTCTTC.

The rearrangement joins TRBV4-3 to TRBJ1-6; 9 bases map to TRBD1. The CDR3 covers 16 residues. Germline V gives CDR1 LGHNA, CDR2 YSLEER. Germline trimming cut 8 bases from V and 7 bases from J; bases unmatched to any gene: 12. CDR3 sequence reads: CASRPALTGGNSPLHF. CDR3 in DNA: TGCGCCAGCCGCCCAGCCCTGACAGGGGGGAATTCACCCCTCCACTTT.

This chain connects TRBV28 to TRBJ2-7, with 8 positions matching TRBD2. Per the germline V gene, CDR1 is MDHEN and CDR2 is SYDVKM. The V segment lost 6 bases and the J segment 2 bases; nucleotides outside the gene matches: 6. The CDR3 spans 14 residues. In nucleotides, the CDR3 is TGTGCCAGCAGGGGGCTAGCGGGCCCCTACGAGCAGTACTTC. The encoded protein is CASRGLAGPYEQYF.

The gene calls are TRBV2 and TRBJ2-4; 8 positions agree with TRBD2. This CDR3 has 14 amino acids. The trim removed 6 bases at V and 8 bases at J, leaving 9 bases unmatched. The germline CDR1 and CDR2 sequences are SNHLY and FYNNEI. The CDR3 loop reads CASSGERESDIQYF. The CDR3 coding sequence is TGTGCCAGCAGCGGAGAGCGGGAGTCTGACATTCAGTACTTC.

The chain combines TRBV7-9 with TRBJ2-3, with 11 bases matching TRBD2. Germline values: CDR1 SEHNR, CDR2 FQNEAQ (reference sequence). V lost 4 bases and J lost 3; bases outside the gene matches: 6. The CDR3 has 16 amino acids. The CDR3 DNA is TGTGCCAGCAGCTCGACTAGCGGGGCTGAAACAGATACGCAGTATTTT. Translated, it gives CASSSTSGAETDTQYF.

This clone has more than one count but fewer than ten. The chain uses TRBV2 and TRBJ2-5; unclear D gene. The V end was cut by 10 bases, the J end by 5 bases, with 11 bases between. CDR3 length equals 11 residues. The germline gives CDR1 SNHLY, CDR2 FYNNEI. The CDR3, as DNA: TGTGCCACCTCCTATGCCGAGACCCAGTACTTC. It translates to CATSYAETQYF.